This T cell receptor (beta chain) derives from a study of blood T cell repertoires in COVID-19. V lost 3 bases to trimming and J lost 5 bases; unmatched junction nucleotides: 9. Germline V gene lookup returns CDR1 MGHRA and CDR2 YSYEKL. CDR3 size: 15 residues. Study processing details: Amplification from reference gene primers served as the basis for estimated nucleated cell counts. Here immunoSEQ multiplex PCR was the method, and the copy in TCRdb shows in-frame clones only, minus some. V and J calls plus clone size are reproduced from that table; the DNA served to infer D and trimming. The table records roughly 41,000 clones, approximately 85% of them present only once.

What was sequenced was peripheral blood. The clonotype comes from a human donor in a cohort sampled during active COVID-19. The donor label of this sample is uncertain. The chain recombines TRBV4-1 with TRBJ1-2; the match to TRBD1 covers 7 bases. CDR3 DNA: TGCGCCAGCAGCCAGGACCGACAGGGTGGATATGGCTACACCTTC. As protein: CASSQDRQGGYGYTF.